Listed below are T cell receptor beta chains from one sample, sequenced in a study of blood T cell repertoires in COVID-19. Libraries were prepared by immunoSEQ multiplex PCR; TCRdb keeps only in-frame clonotypes and omits some of them. Of 400,000 to 500,000 clones listed, roughly 90% are singletons. The sequenced sample was PBMCs or T cells enriched from blood (not recorded which). These receptor sequences come from a woman between 18 and 30 years old who had been exposed to COVID-19. Each CDR3 is given with its conserved first and last residue. A D gene is named only where the DNA matches it firmly. Size is omitted from some rows. Given values are once, few, many or a class for expanded clones.

>NA|TRBJ2-1|TRBV10-1|TRBD2
CASSDPAGGGNEQFF
TGCGCCAGCAGTGATCCAGCGGGAGGGGGCAATGAGCAGTTCTTC
>NA|TRBJ2-7|TRBV5-1|TRBD1
CASSWGDREEYEQYF
TGCGCCAGCAGCTGGGGGGACAGGGAAGAATACGAGCAGTACTTC
>once|TRBJ2-2|TRBV28|NA
CATSRSGGAVDGELFF
TGTGCCACTTCTCGGTCGGGGGGCGCAGTTGACGGGGAGCTGTTTTTT
>NA|TRBJ1-6|TRBV7-2|TRBD1
CASRGKALGTGSSPLHF
TGTGCCAGCAGGGGAAAGGCTTTAGGGACAGGGAGTTCACCCCTCCACTTT
>once|TRBJ2-2|TRBV5-1|TRBD1
CASSLGQGASGELFF
TGCGCCAGCAGCTTGGGACAGGGGGCCTCCGGGGAGCTGTTTTTT
>NA|TRBJ2-1|TRBV5-8|TRBD2
CASSPEGLATNEQFF
TGTGCCAGCAGCCCAGAGGGACTAGCGACGAACGAGCAGTTCTTC
>NA|TRBJ1-1|TRBV27|NA
CASSPAQGTEAFF
TGTGCCAGCAGTCCAGCGCAGGGGACTGAAGCTTTCTTT
>NA|TRBJ2-1|TRBV4-1|TRBD2
CASSHMPGLAGHEQFF
TGCGCCAGCAGCCATATGCCGGGACTAGCGGGACATGAGCAGTTCTTC
>NA|TRBJ1-3|TRBV30|TRBD1
CAWQGQGFSGNTIYF
TGTGCCTGGCAGGGACAGGGTTTCTCTGGAAACACCATATATTTT
>NA|TRBJ2-7|TRBV5-1|TRBD1
CASSLSVTGVVEQYF
TGCGCCAGCAGCTTGTCGGTGACAGGGGTCGTCGAGCAGTACTTC
>NA|TRBJ2-3|TRBV7-9|TRBD2
CASSLATRLAGGNWQYF
TGTGCCAGCAGCTTAGCTACACGACTAGCGGGGGGGAATTGGCAGTATTTT
>NA|TRBJ2-2|TRBV9|NA
CASSDQQGTGELFF
TGTGCCAGCAGCGACCAACAGGGCACCGGGGAGCTGTTTTTT
>NA|TRBJ1-1|TRBV19|NA
CASSIDREAAEAFF
TGTGCCAGTAGTATAGACAGGGAGGCGGCTGAAGCTTTCTTT
>NA|TRBJ2-3|TRBV5-1|NA
CASSLGQGLDTQYF
TGCGCCAGCAGCTTGGGACAGGGACTAGATACGCAGTATTTT
>NA|TRBJ1-2|TRBV28|NA
CASSLDSSAGYTF
TGTGCCAGCAGTTTGGACTCCTCCGCGGGCTACACCTTC
>NA|TRBJ2-1|TRBV24-1|NA
CATSVRDSEQFF
TGTGCCACCAGTGTTAGGGACTCCGAGCAGTTCTTC
>NA|TRBJ2-7|TRBV28|NA
CASRGNTGRLYEQYF
TGTGCCAGCAGGGGGAATACCGGGAGACTTTACGAGCAGTACTTC
>NA|TRBJ1-3|TRBV13|NA
CASSLGSPGFGNTIYF
TGTGCCAGCAGCTTAGGCAGTCCGGGTTTTGGAAACACCATATATTTT